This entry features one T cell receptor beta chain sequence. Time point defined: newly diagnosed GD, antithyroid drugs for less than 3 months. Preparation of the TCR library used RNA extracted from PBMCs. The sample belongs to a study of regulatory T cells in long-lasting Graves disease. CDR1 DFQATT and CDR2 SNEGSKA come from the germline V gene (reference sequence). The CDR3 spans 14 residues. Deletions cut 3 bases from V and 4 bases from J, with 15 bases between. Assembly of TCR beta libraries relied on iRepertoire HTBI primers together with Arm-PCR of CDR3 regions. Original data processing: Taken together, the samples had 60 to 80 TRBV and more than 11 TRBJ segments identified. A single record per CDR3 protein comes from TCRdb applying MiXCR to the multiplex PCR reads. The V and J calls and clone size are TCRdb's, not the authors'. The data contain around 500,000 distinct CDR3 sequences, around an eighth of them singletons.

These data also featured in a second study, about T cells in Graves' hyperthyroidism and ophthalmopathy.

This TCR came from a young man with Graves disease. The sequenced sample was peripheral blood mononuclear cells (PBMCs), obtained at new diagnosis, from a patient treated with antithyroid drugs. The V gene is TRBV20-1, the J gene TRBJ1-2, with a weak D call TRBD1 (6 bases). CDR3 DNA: TGCAGTGCTAGTCGCGGGACATCCGTCTATGGCTACACCTTC. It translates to CSASRGTSVYGYTF.